This TCR beta chain is drawn from a study of T-cell reconstitution after alpha-beta-depleted transplantation in children. Unique molecular identifiers tagged the TCRbeta library. A single record per CDR3 protein comes from TCRdb applying MiXCR to the PCR reads. The profile shows roughly 120,000 distinct CDR3 sequences, 9% to 12% of them singletons. This clonotype was observed at least ten times. The antigen is not known. Study outcomes and limitations: Most T-cell counts and diversity one year after the transplant came from T cells that were newly produced. About two months after transplant, alpha-beta T cells reportedly came from several hundred expanded graft clones.

Sequencing used PBMCs, obtained before TCRalphabeta/CD19-depleted stem cell transplant. This TCR was recovered from a boy aged 2 to 10 with acute lymphoblastic leukemia, due to receive a stem cell transplant.

The CDR3: CASSISTLASYNEQFF. The CDR3 DNA follows: TGTGCCAGTAGTATATCAACCCTAGCCTCTTACAATGAGCAGTTCTTC. V is TRBV19 and J is TRBJ2-1; D perhaps matches TRBD2 (5 bases). The length of the CDR3 is 16 residues. The germline V gene has CDR1 LNHDA and CDR2 SQIVND (reference sequence). Between the trimmed V and J ends, which lost 2 bases and 4 bases, there was a span of 15 bases.